Detailed here is one T cell receptor beta chain. The sample comes from a study of CD8 T cells in Susac syndrome. TCR beta sequencing covered blood CD8+ and CD4+ T cells. V dropped 4 bases and J dropped 2 bases, with 18 bases sitting between them. The CDR3 contains 16 residues. Germline values: CDR1 SNHLY, CDR2 FYNNEI. Random hexamers were used to reverse transcribe an amount of roughly 0.5 to 1 ug RNA. TCRdb itself ran the immunoSEQ multiplex PCR reads through MiXCR, one entry per CDR3 protein. This sample yields about 140,000 distinct CDR3 sequences, of which 85% to 95% are seen a single time; about 0.11% belongs to the top ten.

The sample consisted of CD4+ T cells from PBMCs. This sequence originates from a human donor with multiple sclerosis. This chain uses TRBV2 with TRBJ2-7; D is perhaps TRBD2 (5 bases). CDR3 sequence (DNA): TGTGCCAGCAGTGGGGCGGGCTTGAGAACTACCTACGAGCAGTACTTC. Protein: CASSGAGLRTTYEQYF.